One and the same sample provided the 28 T cell receptor beta chains below, sequenced in a study of cytomegalovirus exposure and HLA in healthy donors. Generated by immunoSEQ multiplex PCR, the TCRdb table keeps only in-frame clones and is missing some. This sample has about 88,000 clones, with approximately 84% found just once. The source material was PBMCs. The source is a woman under 30 in good health and CMV-seropositive.

The chain joins TRBV10-3 to TRBJ1-6; TRBD1 matches 9 bases. Germline-derived CDR1 and CDR2 are ENHRY and SYGVKD. This CDR3 is 13 amino acids long. Germline trimming cut 8 bases from V and 8 bases from J; bases unmatched to any gene: 4. CDR3 residues: CAIGDRVDSPLHF. DNA for the CDR3: TGTGCCATCGGGGACAGGGTGGATTCACCCCTCCACTTT.

The CDR3 protein is CASSVEALGRGQRDSGANVLTF. The CDR3 DNA sequence: TGTGCCAGCAGCGTAGAAGCTTTAGGTCGGGGACAGAGAGACTCTGGGGCCAACGTCCTGACTTTC. V is TRBV9 and J is TRBJ2-6, with TRBD1 identical over 7 bases. V shed 0 bases, J shed 0 bases, and the junction held 18 bases outside the gene matches. Germline CDR1 SGDLS, CDR2 YYNGEE. The CDR3 has 22 amino acids. The full variable domain, rest sourced from reference TRBV9 and TRBJ2-6, is DSGVTQTPKHLITATGQRVTLRCSPRSGDLSVYWYQQSLDQGLQFLIQYYNGEERAKGNILERFSAQQFPDLHSELNLSSLELGDSALYFCASSVEALGRGQRDSGANVLTFGAGSRLTVL.

The chain combines TRBV19 with TRBJ1-1; a possible D gene is TRBD1 (6 bases). Trimming cost V 9 bases and J 1 base, with 9 bases left between them. Looked up from germline, CDR1 is LNHDA and CDR2 is SQIVND (reference sequence). This CDR3 has 12 amino acids. The CDR3 here is CASRGQNTEAFF. The DNA of the CDR3 is TGTGCCAGCCGGGGACAGAACACTGAAGCTTTCTTT.

The J gene is TRBJ2-5, the V gene TRBV4-2; 9 positions agree with TRBD2. Germline V lookup: CDR1 LGHNA, CDR2 YNFKEQ. The junction had 7 bases not matched to a gene; V was cut back by 0 bases and J by 5 bases. The CDR3 sequence is 16 residues long. CDR3 in amino acids: CASSQDEGGGAETQYF. The CDR3, as DNA: TGTGCCAGCAGCCAAGATGAAGGCGGGGGGGCCGAGACCCAGTACTTC.

CDR3 bases: TGTGCCACCAGCAGAGGGGGGGGAAGCAATCAGCCCCAGCATTTT. The encoded protein is CATSRGGGSNQPQHF. This chain connects TRBV15 to TRBJ1-5; D may be TRBD1 (5 bases). Trimming cost V 1 base and J 1 base, with 8 bases left between them. CDR3 length equals 15 residues. The germline V gene has CDR1 LNHNV and CDR2 YYDKDF (reference sequence).

The V gene is TRBV11-3, the J gene TRBJ2-1; 8 positions match TRBD2. Germline V gene sequence: CDR1 SGHNT, CDR2 YENEEA. V shed 1 base and J 2 bases; nucleotides not matched to a gene: 4. The CDR3 loop spans 16 amino acids. As DNA, the CDR3 is TGTGCCAGCAGCTTAGTTGGGACTAGTCCCTACAATGAGCAGTTCTTC. It codes for CASSLVGTSPYNEQFF. Combining the CDR3 with reference TRBV11-3 and TRBJ2-1 gives the whole variable domain EAGVVQSPRYKIIEKKQPVAFWCNPISGHNTLYWYLQNLGQGPELLIRYENEEAVDDSQLPKDRFSAERLKGVDSTLKIQPAELGDSAVYLCASSLVGTSPYNEQFFGPGTRLTVL.

The chain couples TRBV6-1 to TRBJ1-1; tentatively, D is TRBD1 (6 bases). This CDR3 spans 13 amino acids. CDR1 MNHNS and CDR2 SASEGT come from the germline V gene. Trimming removed 7 bases at V and 0 bases at J, with 9 bases between. CDR3 nucleotides: TGTGCCAGCAAGGGACAAATGAACACTGAAGCTTTCTTT. It is translated as CASKGQMNTEAFF.

V gene TRBV28 combines with J gene TRBJ1-1, with no clear D. Trimming left V 4 bases short and J 1 base short, with 10 bases between. Germline V gene data show CDR1 as MDHEN and CDR2 as SYDVKM. The length of the CDR3 is 14 residues. The CDR3 DNA reads TGTGCCAGCAGTTCGCCGGGAACGAACACTGAAGCTTTCTTT. Residues: CASSSPGTNTEAFF.

V and J are TRBV27 and TRBJ2-2; 15 bases match TRBD2. This CDR3 has 17 amino acids. Trimming removed 5 bases from V and 4 bases from J; junction bases left unmatched: 5. Per germline, CDR1 MNHEY and CDR2 SMNVEV (reference sequence). CDR3 DNA: TGTGCCAGCAGTCGGACTAGCGGGGGGGCGGGCACCGGGGAGCTGTTTTTT. Encoded protein: CASSRTSGGAGTGELFF.

The chain links TRBV5-1 to TRBJ2-4, with TRBD2 identical over 10 bases. CDR1 is SGHRS and CDR2 is YFSETQ in the germline V gene. The CDR3 length is 16 residues. The trim removed 4 bases at V and 6 bases at J, leaving 10 bases unmatched. This CDR3 is CASSDTSGAIVNIQYF. The CDR3 DNA sequence: TGCGCCAGCAGCGATACTAGCGGGGCGATCGTAAACATTCAGTACTTC.

This clone has more than one count but fewer than ten. The chain joins TRBV14 to TRBJ1-5; perhaps TRBD1 as D (6 bases). Germline V gives CDR1 SGHDN, CDR2 FVKESK. Trimming took off 10 bases at V and 2 bases at J, with 18 bases between the two ends. This CDR3 comprises 15 residues. CDR3 in amino acids: CATAGTPDGNQPQHF. CDR3 DNA: TGTGCCACCGCCGGGACACCGGACGGCAATCAGCCCCAGCATTTT. Using reference TRBV14 and TRBJ1-5 for the parts outside the CDR3, the full variable domain is EAGVTQFPSHSVIEKGQTVTLRCDPISGHDNLYWYRRVMGKEIKFLLHFVKESKQDESGMPNNRFLAERTGGTYSTLKVQPAELEDSGVYFCATAGTPDGNQPQHFGDGTRLSIL.

The V gene is TRBV27, the J gene TRBJ2-5, with 7 bases fitting TRBD2. This CDR3 contains 12 residues. V lost 8 bases, J lost 1 base, and 1 base stayed unmatched. Germline-derived CDR1 and CDR2 are MNHEY and SMNVEV (reference sequence). Here the CDR3 DNA reads TGTGCCAGCGGGGAGGGCCAAGAGACCCAGTACTTC. Encoded protein: CASGEGQETQYF.

This chain links TRBV1 with TRBJ2-7; TRBD2, the table's D call, was not compared with the DNA. TRBV1 is a recognized pseudogene. CDR3 size: 18 residues. CDR3 sequence reads: CTSGGIAGVLAVSYEQYF. The CDR3 DNA sequence: TGCACCAGCGGGGGGATAGCGGGGGTCCTCGCTGTCTCCTACGAGCAGTACTTC.

This clone was picked up a small number of times. This chain joins TRBV4-2 and TRBJ1-5; D not resolved. The germline V gene encodes CDR1 LGHNA and CDR2 YNFKEQ. The germline V and J ends were trimmed by 0 bases and 3 bases, with 12 bases remaining between them. The CDR3 extends over 16 amino acids. In DNA, the CDR3 is TGTGCCAGCAGCCAAGATTCTGGGAGGTCCAATCAGCCCCAGCATTTT. Translated: CASSQDSGRSNQPQHF.

The rearrangement joins TRBV5-4 to TRBJ1-4; D possibly corresponds to TRBD1 (6 bases). CDR1 is SGHNT and CDR2 is YYREEE in the germline V gene (reference sequence). Trimming took off 4 bases at V and 6 bases at J, with 19 bases between the two ends. This CDR3 is 16 amino acids long. The CDR3 nucleotides are TGTGCCAGCAGCGTGGGTGGGGGGGCGATAGATGAAAAACTGTTTTTT. Translating gives CASSVGGGAIDEKLFF.

The gene calls are TRBV5-1 and TRBJ2-2; 11 bases fit TRBD2. This CDR3 is 16 amino acids long. V shed 5 bases, J shed 0 bases, and the junction held 3 bases outside the gene matches. The germline gives CDR1 SGHRS, CDR2 YFSETQ. The CDR3 reads CASRDSGGANTGELFF. The CDR3 DNA is TGCGCCAGCAGGGATAGCGGGGGGGCGAACACCGGGGAGCTGTTTTTT.

V and J are TRBV5-1 and TRBJ2-7; 7 bases are shared with TRBD2. In germline, CDR1 is SGHRS, CDR2 YFSETQ. Trimming cost V 3 bases and J 6 bases; bases outside gene matches: 12. The CDR3 runs to 15 residues. The CDR3 reads CASSSAGDPSAEQYF. The DNA for the CDR3 is TGCGCCAGCAGCTCTGCGGGGGACCCCTCCGCCGAGCAGTACTTC.

This clone was counted between two and nine times. The chain links TRBV7-9 to TRBJ2-7; D might be TRBD2 (7 bases). The germline CDR1 and CDR2 sequences are SEHNR and FQNEAQ (reference sequence). This CDR3 contains 15 residues. V lost 5 bases and J lost 3, with 17 bases in between. The CDR3 region has the DNA TGTGCCAGCAGCCCAAGGGGGGGACGGTTCTACGAGCAGTACTTC. This encodes CASSPRGGRFYEQYF. Full variable domain (missing parts from reference TRBV7-9 and TRBJ2-7): DTGVSQNPRHKITKRGQNVTFRCDPISEHNRLYWYRQTLGQGPEFLTYFQNEAQLEKSRLLSDRFSAERPKGSFSTLEIQRTEQGDSAMYLCASSPRGGRFYEQYFGPGTRLTVT.

This chain connects TRBV2 to TRBJ2-3; 9 nucleotides agree with TRBD1. CDR3 length equals 15 residues. Germline V lookup: CDR1 SNHLY, CDR2 FYNNEI. The junction had 6 bases not matched to a gene; V was cut back by 6 bases and J by 2 bases. The CDR3 loop reads CASRHRDRVTDTQYF. CDR3 DNA sequence: TGTGCCAGCAGACACCGGGACAGGGTCACAGATACGCAGTATTTT.

This clone turned up a few times. Other DNA sequences in the same sample also yield this CDR3. This chain connects TRBV6-1 to TRBJ2-7; 9 nucleotides align to TRBD1. The CDR3 has 14 residues. Germline V gene sequence: CDR1 MNHNS, CDR2 SASEGT. Trimming took 3 bases from V and 3 from J; bases not matched to a gene: 3. The CDR3: CASSETGGSYEQYF. The CDR3 DNA reads as TGTGCCAGCAGTGAGACAGGGGGGAGCTACGAGCAGTACTTC.

The rearrangement joins TRBV27 to TRBJ1-1; D is uncertain. Germline CDR1 MNHEY, CDR2 SMNVEV (reference sequence). V was pared by 2 bases and J by 1 base, with 17 bases between. The CDR3 sequence is 17 residues long. This chain's CDR3 is CASSLPNHSLRNTEAFF. The CDR3 DNA follows: TGTGCCAGCAGTTTACCCAACCACAGCCTCCGGAACACTGAAGCTTTCTTT.

The genes are TRBV6-5 and TRBJ2-5; D is perhaps TRBD2 (6 bases). Trimming cost V 5 bases and J 9 bases, with 16 bases left between them. From germline, CDR1 is MNHEY and CDR2 SVGAGI. The length of the CDR3 is 13 residues. CDR3 DNA: TGTGCCAGCAGTCTGGAGGGCCTGGGGGCCCAGTACTTC. Translating it yields CASSLEGLGAQYF.

V gene TRBV18 combines with J gene TRBJ2-1, with D tentatively TRBD1 (5 bases). The CDR3 contains 15 residues. CDR1 and CDR2 (germline): KGHSH, LQKENI. With 3 bases removed from V and 4 bases from J, the gap between germline ends came to 13 bases. The CDR3 protein is CASSPRQGEYNEQFF. For the CDR3, the DNA is TGTGCCAGCTCACCCCGGCAGGGCGAGTACAATGAGCAGTTCTTC.

V usage is TRBV7-8 and J usage is TRBJ2-2; 8 positions agree with TRBD1. V lost 0 bases to trimming and J lost 4 bases; unmatched junction nucleotides: 1. There are 15 residues in the CDR3. The germline V gene has CDR1 SGHVS and CDR2 FQNEAQ. CDR3 amino acids: CASSLAGQATGELFF. CDR3 DNA sequence: TGTGCCAGCAGCTTAGCGGGACAGGCCACCGGGGAGCTGTTTTTT.

In this sample, this clone turned up a few times. This chain connects TRBV6-1 to TRBJ2-3; the D gene is possibly TRBD1 (6 bases). Trimming cost V 2 bases and J 0 bases, with 9 bases left between them. Germline assignment: CDR1 MNHNS and CDR2 SASEGT. The CDR3 is 15 amino acids. Here the CDR3 reads CASSEQGISTDTQYF. In nucleotides, the CDR3 is TGTGCCAGCAGTGAACAGGGGATTAGCACAGATACGCAGTATTTT.

The chain has TRBV7-9 and TRBJ2-7; the match to TRBD1 covers 8 bases. This CDR3 region has 15 residues. V lost 5 bases and J lost 5; bases outside the gene matches: 11. Germline-derived CDR1 and CDR2 are SEHNR and FQNEAQ (reference sequence). The CDR3: CASSPPETGVNEQYF. The CDR3 coding sequence is TGTGCCAGCAGCCCCCCCGAGACAGGGGTCAACGAGCAGTACTTC.

V and J are TRBV6-5 and TRBJ2-3; 7 bases are shared with TRBD1. The ends lost 6 bases at V and 0 bases at J; junction bases unmatched: 3. The germline V gene has CDR1 MNHEY and CDR2 SVGAGI. The CDR3 covers 14 residues. The CDR3: CASSRQGSTDTQYF. The CDR3 DNA sequence: TGTGCCAGCAGCCGACAGGGAAGCACAGATACGCAGTATTTT.

The rearrangement joins TRBV6-5 to TRBJ2-7; 9 bases agree with TRBD1. Germline V CDR1 and CDR2: MNHEY, SVGAGI. The CDR3 is 16 amino acids. V lost 2 bases, J lost 5 bases, and 10 bases stayed unmatched. The DNA of the CDR3 is TGTGCCAGCAGTTACGAGTCTGGACAGGGGCTGGACGAGCAGTACTTC. It translates to CASSYESGQGLDEQYF.